This TCR beta chain was obtained from a study of blood T cell repertoires in COVID-19. About the study: The United States, Italy and Spain were the sources of the acute and convalescent COVID-19 samples.

CDR1 MNHEY and CDR2 SVGAGI come from the germline V gene. This CDR3 comprises 14 residues. V was clipped by 8 bases and J by 4 bases; unmatched bases: 5. Clones were read by immunoSEQ multiplex PCR, and TCRdb kept only the in-frame ones, dropping some. The data show about 210,000 clones, roughly four fifths seen once. The sequencing input was peripheral blood. This chain connects TRBV6-5 to TRBJ2-1, with 10 nucleotides matching TRBD2. This TCR was recovered from a woman aged 40 to 49 with acute or convalescent COVID-19. The CDR3 DNA sequence: TGTGCCAGCGCATTAGCGGGGGGTTACAATGAGCAGTTCTTC. It is translated as CASALAGGYNEQFF.